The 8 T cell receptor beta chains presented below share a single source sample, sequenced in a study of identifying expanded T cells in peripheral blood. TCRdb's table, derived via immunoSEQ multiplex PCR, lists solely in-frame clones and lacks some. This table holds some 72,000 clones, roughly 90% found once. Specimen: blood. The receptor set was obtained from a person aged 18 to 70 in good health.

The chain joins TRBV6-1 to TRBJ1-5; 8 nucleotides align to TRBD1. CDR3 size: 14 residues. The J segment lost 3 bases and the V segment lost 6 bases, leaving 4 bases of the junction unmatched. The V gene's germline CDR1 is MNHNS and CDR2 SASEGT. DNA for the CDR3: TGTGCCAGCAGAAAGGACAGGGTCAATCAGCCCCAGCATTTT. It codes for CASRKDRVNQPQHF.

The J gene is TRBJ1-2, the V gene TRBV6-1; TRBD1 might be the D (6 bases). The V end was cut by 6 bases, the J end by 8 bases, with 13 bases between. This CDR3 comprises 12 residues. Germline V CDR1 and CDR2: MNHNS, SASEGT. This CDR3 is CASSETGFGYTF. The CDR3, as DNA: TGTGCCAGCAGCGAGACAGGTTTCGGCTACACCTTC.

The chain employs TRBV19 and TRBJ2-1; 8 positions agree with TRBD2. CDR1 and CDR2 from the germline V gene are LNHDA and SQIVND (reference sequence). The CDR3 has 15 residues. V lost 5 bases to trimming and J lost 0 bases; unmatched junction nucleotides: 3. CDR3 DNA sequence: TGTGCCAGTAGTCCAAGCGGGAGCTCCTACAATGAGCAGTTCTTC. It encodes CASSPSGSSYNEQFF.

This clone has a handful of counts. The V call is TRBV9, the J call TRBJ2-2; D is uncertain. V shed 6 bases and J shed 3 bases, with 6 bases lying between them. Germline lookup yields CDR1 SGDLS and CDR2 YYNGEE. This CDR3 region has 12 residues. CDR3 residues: CASNGHTGELFF. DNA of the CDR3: TGTGCCAGCAACGGTCACACCGGGGAGCTGTTTTTT.

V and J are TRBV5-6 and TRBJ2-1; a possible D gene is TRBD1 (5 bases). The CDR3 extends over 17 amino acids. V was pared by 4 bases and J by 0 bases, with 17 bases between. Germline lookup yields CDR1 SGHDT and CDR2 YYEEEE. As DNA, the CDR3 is TGTGCCAGCAGCCAGGGTCCCGCCGTGTACTCCTACAATGAGCAGTTCTTC. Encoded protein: CASSQGPAVYSYNEQFF.

Here the CDR3 reads CASSNKEGRATQGELFF. Written as DNA, the CDR3 is TGTGCCAGCAGCAACAAAGAGGGGAGGGCGACTCAAGGGGAGCTGTTTTTT. The rearrangement links TRBV7-7 to TRBJ2-2, with TRBD2 matching over 7 bases. Germline V lookup: CDR1 SSHAT, CDR2 FNYEAQ (reference sequence). This CDR3 is built from 17 residues. J lost 8 bases, V lost 5 bases, and 17 bases had no gene match.

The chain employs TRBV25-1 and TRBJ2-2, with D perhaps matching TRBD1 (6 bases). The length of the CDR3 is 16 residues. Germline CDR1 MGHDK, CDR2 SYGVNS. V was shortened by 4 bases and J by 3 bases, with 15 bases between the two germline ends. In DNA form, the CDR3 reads TGTGCCAGCAGTGGACCTCAAACAGGGCACACCGGGGAGCTGTTTTTT. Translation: CASSGPQTGHTGELFF. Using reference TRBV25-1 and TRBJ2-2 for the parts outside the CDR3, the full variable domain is EADIYQTPRYLVIGTGKKITLECSQTMGHDKMYWYQQDPGMELHLIHYSYGVNSTEKGDLSSESTVSRIRTEHFPLTLESARPSHTSQYLCASSGPQTGHTGELFFGEGSRLTVL.

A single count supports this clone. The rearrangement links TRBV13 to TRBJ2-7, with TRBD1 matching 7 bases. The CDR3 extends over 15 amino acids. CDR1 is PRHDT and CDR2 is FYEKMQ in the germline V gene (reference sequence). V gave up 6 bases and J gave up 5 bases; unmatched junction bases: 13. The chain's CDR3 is CASSQIDRVKDEQYF. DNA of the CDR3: TGTGCCAGCAGTCAAATCGACAGGGTCAAGGACGAGCAGTACTTC. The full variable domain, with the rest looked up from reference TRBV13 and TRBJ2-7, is AAGVIQSPRHLIKEKRETATLKCYPIPRHDTVYWYQQGPGQDPQFLISFYEKMQSDKGSIPDRFSAQQFSDYHSELNMSSLELGDSALYFCASSQIDRVKDEQYFGPGTRLTVT.